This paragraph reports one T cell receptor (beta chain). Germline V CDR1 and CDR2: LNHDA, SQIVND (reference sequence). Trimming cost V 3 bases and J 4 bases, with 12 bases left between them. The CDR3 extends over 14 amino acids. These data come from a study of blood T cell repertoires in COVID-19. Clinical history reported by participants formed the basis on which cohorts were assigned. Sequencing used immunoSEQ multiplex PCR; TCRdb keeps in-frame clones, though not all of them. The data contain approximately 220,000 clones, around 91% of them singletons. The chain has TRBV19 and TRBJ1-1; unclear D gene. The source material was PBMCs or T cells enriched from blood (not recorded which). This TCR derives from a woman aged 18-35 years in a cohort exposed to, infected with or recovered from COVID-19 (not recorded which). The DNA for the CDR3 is TGTGCCAGTAGTATTCACCAAGTGGCCACTGAAGCTTTCTTT. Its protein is CASSIHQVATEAFF. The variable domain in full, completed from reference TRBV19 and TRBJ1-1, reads DGGITQSPKYLFRKEGQNVTLSCEQNLNHDAMYWYRQDPGQGLRLIYYSQIVNDFQKGDIAEGYSVSREKKESFPLTVTSAQKNPTAFYLCASSIHQVATEAFFGQGTRLTVV.